This TCR beta chain is drawn from a study of blood T cells in healthy people across ages. Turning to this clonotype: The antigen remains undetermined.

CDR1 is SGHRS and CDR2 is YFSETQ in the germline V gene. The CDR3 length is 13 residues. Trimming pared 4 bases from V and 3 bases from J, leaving 10 bases between. Regarding the study as a whole: Strongly correlated with naive T cell percentage was TCR beta diversity. Compared with aged donors, long-lived donors showed fewer expanded clones, suggesting selection. Across the age range, TCR beta diversity per million T cells fell in a roughly linear way.

Next came a second PCR, run for about 6 to 12 cycles, which used a sample-barcoded 5' primer along with a J-beta primer mix. In TCRdb, the 5' RACE reads were re-called with MiXCR into one record per CDR3 protein. This sample has about 800,000 distinct CDR3 sequences, with 35% to 60% found just once. The receptor was derived from a man aged 80 or over in good health. V usage is TRBV5-1 and J usage is TRBJ2-5, with D perhaps TRBD1 (6 bases). Sequencing was done on a sample of blood. CDR3 sequence (DNA): TGCGCCAGCAGCGCAAGGGGGAAAGAGACCCAGTACTTC. Amino acids: CASSARGKETQYF.